The present TCR beta chain was sequenced within a study of cytomegalovirus exposure and HLA in healthy donors. This CDR3 spans 16 amino acids. V was trimmed by 2 bases and J by 0 bases, leaving 11 bases between them. Germline loops: CDR1 MNHEY, CDR2 SVGAGI. PCR involved 60 Vbeta and 13 Jbeta primers. This table comes from immunoSEQ multiplex PCR, and its TCRdb copy is limited to in-frame clones, with some not included. The repertoire consists of over 80,000 clones, with approximately 79% occurring once and the leading ten covering 6%. The source of this sequence is a female donor in good health and CMV-seronegative. The sequencing input was PBMCs. The V call is TRBV6-5, the J call TRBJ2-4; possibly TRBD1 for D (5 bases). DNA for the CDR3: TGTGCCAGCAGTTACGGGGCACTCCTAGCCAAAAACATTCAGTACTTC. It yields the protein CASSYGALLAKNIQYF.